These T cell receptor beta chains were read from a single sample in a study of T cells in localized non-small cell lung cancer. The data were produced by immunoSEQ multiplex PCR, yet TCRdb's version contains in-frame clones alone and is incomplete. The table has roughly 24,000 clones, 89% seen once. The sequenced sample was peripheral blood, obtained before any cancer treatment. Receptor source: a man aged 40 to 70 with stage I squamous cell lung carcinoma. The conserved cysteine and the conserved F or W are not part of the CDR3 here. Fields, in order: J gene, V gene, CDR3 protein.

j_call: TRBJ2-7; v_call: TRBV5-1; cdr3_aa: ASSTNPGQTYEQY
j_call: TRBJ1-5; v_call: TRBV19; cdr3_aa: ASSSIYSNQPQH
j_call: TRBJ1-1; v_call: TRBV7-9; cdr3_aa: ATAGNRDTEAF
j_call: TRBJ1-2; v_call: TRBV19; cdr3_aa: ATQYGDGYT
j_call: TRBJ1-2; v_call: TRBV2; cdr3_aa: ASGLKSANYGYT
j_call: TRBJ1-3; v_call: TRBV5-1; cdr3_aa: ASRGDLGENTIY
j_call: TRBJ2-3; v_call: TRBV11-2; cdr3_aa: ASSFRTGISDTQY
j_call: TRBJ2-5; v_call: TRBV9; cdr3_aa: ASSVGYLQEAQY
j_call: TRBJ1-5; v_call: TRBV6-1; cdr3_aa: ATNLKGSNQPQH
j_call: TRBJ2-1; v_call: TRBV6-4; cdr3_aa: ASSDDRYNEQF
j_call: TRBJ2-7; v_call: TRBV27; cdr3_aa: ASSLPGSYEQY
j_call: TRBJ1-1; v_call: TRBV14; cdr3_aa: ASSQDRMNTEAF
j_call: TRBJ1-5; v_call: TRBV5-1; cdr3_aa: ASSPGPSNQPQH
j_call: TRBJ2-3; v_call: TRBV27; cdr3_aa: ASIKRRGLTVSYTDTQY
j_call: TRBJ1-6; v_call: TRBV27; cdr3_aa: ASTVMWPGGNSPLH
j_call: TRBJ2-5; v_call: TRBV7-8; cdr3_aa: ASSLGPQETQY
j_call: TRBJ2-1; v_call: TRBV5-5; cdr3_aa: ASSPLRGGPSDEQF
j_call: TRBJ2-1; v_call: TRBV28; cdr3_aa: ASSFLRGSYNEQF
j_call: TRBJ2-7; v_call: TRBV5-6; cdr3_aa: ASSFRTSLGYEQY
j_call: TRBJ2-7; v_call: TRBV30; cdr3_aa: AWSSGLPSYEQY
j_call: TRBJ2-3; v_call: TRBV10-2; cdr3_aa: ASRSLAGGHLREDTQY
j_call: TRBJ1-6; v_call: TRBV4-3; cdr3_aa: ASSPQTSSYNSPLH
j_call: TRBJ2-5; v_call: TRBV7-2; cdr3_aa: ASSGRLETQY
j_call: TRBJ2-5; v_call: TRBV4-1; cdr3_aa: ASSPRGQGGLRQETQY
j_call: TRBJ1-1; v_call: TRBV28; cdr3_aa: ASSRYGGNTEAF
j_call: TRBJ1-2; v_call: TRBV19; cdr3_aa: ASSGTGGNGYT
j_call: TRBJ1-5; v_call: TRBV4-1; cdr3_aa: ASSPRDRGIRGGNQPQH
j_call: TRBJ1-2; v_call: TRBV7-9; cdr3_aa: ASSLGGSNYGYT
j_call: TRBJ1-2; v_call: TRBV4-1; cdr3_aa: ASSLRTGGRGNYGYT
j_call: TRBJ2-1; v_call: TRBV10-1; cdr3_aa: ASSASGGYNEQF
j_call: TRBJ1-5; v_call: TRBV15; cdr3_aa: ATSRSPGGNQPQH
j_call: TRBJ2-1; v_call: TRBV2; cdr3_aa: ASMPRRLEQF
j_call: TRBJ1-2; v_call: TRBV30; cdr3_aa: AWSVGQGDGYT
j_call: TRBJ2-3; v_call: TRBV30; cdr3_aa: AWSDEGLAFDTQY
j_call: TRBJ1-5; v_call: TRBV27; cdr3_aa: ASRPGTVNQPQH
j_call: TRBJ2-1; v_call: TRBV5-1; cdr3_aa: ASSLGSSGYNEQF
j_call: TRBJ1-2; v_call: TRBV28; cdr3_aa: ASSSPGQLYGYT
j_call: TRBJ1-4; v_call: TRBV4-3; cdr3_aa: ASSQGQALTYEKLF
j_call: TRBJ1-1; v_call: TRBV4-1; cdr3_aa: ASSRTSVTEAF
j_call: TRBJ2-3; v_call: TRBV28; cdr3_aa: ASSTTGLSTDTQY
j_call: TRBJ1-2; v_call: TRBV7-3; cdr3_aa: ASSPSGDILYGYT
j_call: TRBJ2-6; v_call: TRBV6-4; cdr3_aa: ASSAKGGHGANVLT
j_call: TRBJ1-5; v_call: TRBV6-5; cdr3_aa: ASRGAGYQPQH
j_call: TRBJ1-3; v_call: TRBV21-1; cdr3_aa: ATSSRVGNTIY
j_call: TRBJ1-5; v_call: TRBV9; cdr3_aa: ASGDQPQH
j_call: TRBJ2-7; v_call: TRBV9; cdr3_aa: ASSAGTGGFYEQY
j_call: TRBJ2-7; v_call: TRBV7-8; cdr3_aa: ASSQPGQKYEQY
j_call: TRBJ2-2; v_call: TRBV9; cdr3_aa: ASSTGANTGELF
j_call: TRBJ1-5; v_call: TRBV6-6; cdr3_aa: ASSPYRVHQPQH
j_call: TRBJ2-3; v_call: TRBV5-8; cdr3_aa: ASSLGRTGWGDTQY
j_call: TRBJ1-2; v_call: TRBV6-5; cdr3_aa: ASSYDGIYGYT
j_call: TRBJ2-6; v_call: TRBV5-4; cdr3_aa: ASSLVGSGANVLT
j_call: TRBJ2-5; v_call: TRBV7-2; cdr3_aa: ASSLGGRGAQETQY
j_call: TRBJ2-3; v_call: TRBV27; cdr3_aa: ASSLSAADTQY
j_call: TRBJ2-3; v_call: TRBV27; cdr3_aa: ASSSPLAGVTDTQY
j_call: TRBJ2-7; v_call: TRBV28; cdr3_aa: AILTGQGEQY
j_call: TRBJ2-1; v_call: TRBV9; cdr3_aa: ASSSVGSYNEQF